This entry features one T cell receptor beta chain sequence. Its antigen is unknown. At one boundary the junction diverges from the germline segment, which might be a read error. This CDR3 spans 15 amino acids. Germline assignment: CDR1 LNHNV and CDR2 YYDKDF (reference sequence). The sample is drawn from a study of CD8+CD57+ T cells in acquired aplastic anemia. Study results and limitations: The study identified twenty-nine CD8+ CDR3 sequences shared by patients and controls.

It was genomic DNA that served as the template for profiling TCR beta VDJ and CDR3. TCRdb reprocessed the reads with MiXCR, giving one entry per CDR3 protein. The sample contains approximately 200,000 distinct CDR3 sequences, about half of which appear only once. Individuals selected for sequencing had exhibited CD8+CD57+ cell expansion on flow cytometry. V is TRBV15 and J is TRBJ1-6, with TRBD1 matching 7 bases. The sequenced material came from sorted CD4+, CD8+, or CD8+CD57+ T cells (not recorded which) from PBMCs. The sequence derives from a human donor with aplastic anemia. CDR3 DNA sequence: TGTGCCGCCAGCAAGCCCGACAGGGATAATTCACCCCTCCACTTT. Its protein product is CAASKPDRDNSPLHF.